What follows are 18 T cell receptor beta chains derived from one specimen sequenced in a study of T cells and Merkel cell carcinoma outcomes. The data were produced by immunoSEQ multiplex PCR, yet TCRdb's version contains in-frame clones alone and is incomplete. The sample shows approximately 3,000 clones, around 95% of them seen only once. The sample comprised tumor tissue from Merkel cell carcinoma. The receptors come from a human donor with Merkel cell carcinoma.

This chain joins TRBV28 and TRBJ1-4; D remains ambiguous. The CDR3 has 14 amino acids. Trimming took off 5 bases at V and 5 bases at J, with 12 bases between the two ends. Germline loops: CDR1 MDHEN, CDR2 SYDVKM. The CDR3 DNA is TGTGCCAGCAGTGCGACGACGGGCAATGAAAAACTGTTTTTT. It codes for CASSATTGNEKLFF. The entire variable domain, with the rest obtained from reference TRBV28 and TRBJ1-4, is as follows: DVKVTQSSRYLVKRTGEKVFLECVQDMDHENMFWYRQDPGLGLRLIYFSYDVKMKEKGDIPEGYSVSREKKERFSLILESASTNQTSMYLCASSATTGNEKLFFGSGTQLSVL.

The chain has TRBV14 and TRBJ1-2; 8 nucleotides align to TRBD1. The germline V gene encodes CDR1 SGHDN and CDR2 FVKESK. There are 15 residues in the CDR3. With 2 bases clipped from V and 4 bases from J, the junction kept 6 bases outside the gene matches. The CDR3, as DNA: TGTGCCAGCAGCCAACTAGACAGGGGAAGCTATGGCTACACCTTC. Protein sequence: CASSQLDRGSYGYTF. The full variable domain, its missing parts supplied by reference TRBV14 and TRBJ1-2, is EAGVTQFPSHSVIEKGQTVTLRCDPISGHDNLYWYRRVMGKEIKFLLHFVKESKQDESGMPNNRFLAERTGGTYSTLKVQPAELEDSGVYFCASSQLDRGSYGYTFGSGTRLTVV.

The chain couples TRBV6-4 to TRBJ2-3; D perhaps matches TRBD2 (5 bases). V lost 7 bases to trimming and J lost 3 bases, with 23 bases between them. Germline V gives CDR1 MRHNA, CDR2 SNTAGT. This CDR3 spans 17 amino acids. As DNA, the CDR3 is TGTGCCAGCATGCGGGCCTACGAGGGTCCTAGGACAGATACGCAGTATTTT. Encoded protein: CASMRAYEGPRTDTQYF.

This rearrangement joins TRBV5-1 to TRBJ1-2; no clear D gene. CDR3 size: 16 residues. V dropped 4 bases and J dropped 0 bases, with 16 bases sitting between them. Germline V gives CDR1 SGHRS, CDR2 YFSETQ. The chain's CDR3 is CASSLAWSDSNYGYTF. The CDR3, as DNA: TGCGCCAGCAGCCTAGCTTGGTCAGATTCTAACTATGGCTACACCTTC.

J is TRBJ1-3 and V is TRBV19, with D possibly matching TRBD1 (5 bases). The V gene lost 8 bases and the J gene lost 0 bases, with 17 bases spanning the gap. CDR1 is LNHDA, CDR2 SQIVND, per germline (reference sequence). The CDR3 has 16 residues. The CDR3 DNA is TGTGCCAGTCTCCAACACAGGATTAGCTCTGGAAACACCATATATTTT. It specifies CASLQHRISSGNTIYF.

V gene TRBV11-2 combines with J gene TRBJ2-1, with TRBD2 identical over 13 bases. There are 15 residues in the CDR3. V lost 3 bases, J lost 7 bases, and 3 bases stayed unmatched. Germline CDR1 reads SGHAT; CDR2 reads FQNNGV. The CDR3, as DNA: TGTGCCAGCAGCTTCGGGACTAGCGGGATGAATGAGCAGTTCTTC. This encodes CASSFGTSGMNEQFF.

This chain uses TRBV19 with TRBJ1-5; no clear D gene. V was shortened by 7 bases and J by 5 bases, with 3 bases between the two germline ends. Germline V gene data show CDR1 as LNHDA and CDR2 as SQIVND (reference sequence). The CDR3 consists of 10 residues. The CDR3 spells CASNYQPQHF. CDR3 bases: TGTGCCAGTAATTATCAGCCCCAGCATTTT.

This sequence joins TRBV7-9 and TRBJ1-6; the D is unclear. The CDR3 sequence is 14 residues long. Deletions cut 5 bases from V and 9 bases from J, with 14 bases between. Germline CDR1 SEHNR, CDR2 FQNEAQ (reference sequence). CDR3: CASSLDGRGSPLHF. CDR3 in DNA: TGTGCCAGCAGCCTGGACGGGCGGGGTTCACCCCTCCACTTT.

The chain uses TRBV19 and TRBJ1-5; the match to TRBD1 covers 7 bases. With 3 bases clipped from V and 8 bases from J, the junction kept 4 bases outside the gene matches. The CDR3 covers 13 residues. Germline V gives CDR1 LNHDA, CDR2 SQIVND (reference sequence). This CDR3 is CASSMEGAKPQHF. In nucleotides, the CDR3 is TGTGCCAGTAGTATGGAGGGGGCTAAGCCCCAGCATTTT.

The chain recombines TRBV6-5 with TRBJ2-6; unclear D gene. CDR1 is MNHEY, CDR2 SVGAGI, per germline. Trimming pared 2 bases from V and 2 bases from J, leaving 1 base between. This CDR3 region has 13 residues. CDR3 in DNA: TGTGCCAGCAGTTACGCTGGGGCCAACGTCCTGACTTTC. Amino acids: CASSYAGANVLTF.

This rearrangement joins TRBV21-1 to TRBJ2-1; TRBD1, the table's D call, lacks a check against the DNA. TRBV21-1 is deemed a pseudogene. The length of the CDR3 is 12 residues. The CDR3 spells CASSNRDDEQFF. Here the CDR3 DNA reads TGTGCCAGCAGCAACAGGGATGATGAGCAGTTCTTC.

This chain links TRBV6-6 with TRBJ1-2; 9 bases agree with TRBD1. The CDR3 sequence is 15 residues long. The germline V gene encodes CDR1 MNHNY and CDR2 SVGAGI (reference sequence). The trim removed 2 bases at V and 6 bases at J, leaving 7 bases unmatched. The CDR3 coding sequence is TGTGCCAGCAGTTACGGTAGGGACAGGGACCATGGCTACACCTTC. Translated, it gives CASSYGRDRDHGYTF.

In nucleotides, the CDR3 is TGTGCCAGCAGCCAAGTAGCGGGAGTATCCTACGAGCAGTACTTC. Its protein product is CASSQVAGVSYEQYF. J is TRBJ2-7 and V is TRBV14; 9 bases are a match to TRBD2. Trimming cost V 1 base and J 1 base; bases outside gene matches: 2. The germline V gene has CDR1 SGHDN and CDR2 FVKESK. This CDR3 is 15 amino acids long.

In its sample, this clone was seen once. This rearrangement joins TRBV5-1 to TRBJ2-7, with D perhaps TRBD1 or TRBD2 (5 bases each). V lost 1 base to trimming and J lost 5 bases, with 10 bases between them. Per the germline V gene, CDR1 is SGHRS and CDR2 is YFSETQ. There are 13 residues in the CDR3. The CDR3 spells CASSLSWGNEQYF. For the CDR3, the DNA is TGCGCCAGCAGCTTGTCCTGGGGGAACGAGCAGTACTTC.

The chain links TRBV19 to TRBJ2-3, with 9 positions matching TRBD2. The CDR3 covers 16 residues. J gave up 0 bases and V 3 bases, and 4 bases lay outside the gene matches. Germline loops: CDR1 LNHDA, CDR2 SQIVND (reference sequence). CDR3 sequence: CASSIASGASTDTQYF. The CDR3 DNA sequence: TGTGCCAGTAGTATCGCTAGCGGGGCTAGCACAGATACGCAGTATTTT.

This chain links TRBV6-1 with TRBJ1-5; D possibly corresponds to TRBD1 (5 bases). V was cut by 4 bases and J by 7 bases, with 11 bases left in between. Germline V gene lookup returns CDR1 MNHNS and CDR2 SASEGT. CDR3 length: 13 residues. The CDR3 nucleotides read TGTGCCAGCAGTGTCGGGAGGGGCCAGCCCCAGCATTTT. Amino acids: CASSVGRGQPQHF.

This chain uses TRBV7-6 with TRBJ1-5; TRBD1 is a possible D gene (5 bases). The germline gives CDR1 SGHVS, CDR2 FNYEAQ. The CDR3 has 13 amino acids. Trimming left V 3 bases short and J 6 bases short, with 9 bases between. The CDR3 region is CASSLGLGQPQHF. CDR3 in DNA: TGTGCCAGCAGCTTGGGGCTCGGTCAGCCCCAGCATTTT.

With regard to this clone: The sample holds other DNA sequences that translate to the same CDR3. The rearrangement links TRBV15 to TRBJ2-1; D remains unclear. CDR1 and CDR2 from the germline V gene are LNHNV and YYDKDF (reference sequence). The CDR3 loop spans 16 amino acids. Trimming removed 5 bases from V and 2 bases from J, with 16 bases in between. CDR3 sequence reads: CATSGYTGTAYNEQFF. For the CDR3, the DNA is TGTGCCACCAGCGGTTACACCGGAACAGCCTACAATGAGCAGTTCTTC.